Below, 25 T cell receptor beta chains from the same sample are listed, as sequenced in a study of blood T cell repertoires in COVID-19. Assay used: immunoSEQ multiplex PCR; TCRdb lists only in-frame clones, some missing. This table has 80,000 to 100,000 clones, around nine tenths appearing once. The sequencing input was peripheral blood. The receptor source for this set is a man aged 50-60 years with COVID-19, enrolled during active disease.

The chain is built from TRBV25-1 and TRBJ1-1, with 7 bases identical to TRBD1. Trimming at V came to 7 bases and at J to 5 bases, leaving 1 base not matched to a gene. The CDR3 runs 11 residues. CDR1 is MGHDK and CDR2 is SYGVNS in the germline V gene. CDR3: CASTGGTEAFF. DNA for the CDR3: TGTGCCAGCACAGGGGGGACTGAAGCTTTCTTT.

The sample holds one count of this clone. This chain uses TRBV18 with TRBJ1-5; tentatively, D is TRBD1 (5 bases). V was shortened by 5 bases and J by 10 bases, with 18 bases between the two germline ends. The CDR3 runs to 14 residues. Germline V gives CDR1 KGHSH, CDR2 LQKENI. The CDR3 here is CASSSRRDSPPQHF. The CDR3 DNA sequence: TGTGCCAGCTCATCCCGAAGAGACAGTCCTCCCCAGCATTTT.

This rearrangement joins TRBV10-2 to TRBJ2-1; the D gene is possibly TRBD2 (6 bases). The CDR3 is 14 amino acids. V lost 5 bases and J lost 8, with 16 bases in between. The germline V gene has CDR1 WSHSY and CDR2 SAAADI. DNA of the CDR3: TGCGCCAGCAGTTTCGGGACTGGCGGGGATGAGCAGTTCTTC. Its protein product is CASSFGTGGDEQFF.

The chain carries TRBV9 and TRBJ2-2; 8 positions agree with TRBD1. This CDR3 has 17 amino acids. Trimming removed 3 bases from V and 2 bases from J; junction bases left unmatched: 9. In germline, CDR1 is SGDLS, CDR2 YYNGEE. The CDR3 sequence: CASSAPKTGVNTGELFF. The CDR3 nucleotides read TGTGCCAGCAGCGCACCAAAGACAGGGGTCAACACCGGGGAGCTGTTTTTT.

This clone showed up just once. The chain has TRBV27 and TRBJ2-1; TRBD1 matches at 7 bases. Losses at the gene ends were 5 bases for V and 5 bases for J; bases not matched to a gene: 6. The germline V gene has CDR1 MNHEY and CDR2 SMNVEV (reference sequence). This CDR3 is built from 14 residues. In DNA form, the CDR3 reads TGTGCCAGCAGTACCACCGGGACAGACAATGAGCAGTTCTTC. Residues: CASSTTGTDNEQFF.

This chain uses TRBV28 with TRBJ2-1, with 10 bases aligning to TRBD2. The V and J ends lost 5 bases and 8 bases, in that order; junction bases with no gene match: 18. CDR1 and CDR2 (germline): MDHEN, SYDVKM. The CDR3 length is 18 residues. CDR3 sequence: CASSLGQGIAGGPDEQFF. The CDR3 coding sequence is TGTGCCAGCAGTCTTGGACAGGGAATAGCGGGGGGCCCTGATGAGCAGTTCTTC.

Written as DNA, the CDR3 is TGTGCCAGCAGCCAAGAAGAGACGGGACAACCGGCGCGGGTGACCCAGTACTTC. Translation: CASSQEETGQPARVTQYF. The V gene is TRBV3-1 (or the pseudogene TRBV3-2), the J gene TRBJ2-5, with D tentatively TRBD1 (6 bases). This CDR3 is 18 amino acids long. The V end lost 0 bases, the J end lost 7 bases, and 24 bases lay between the germline ends. From germline, CDR1 is LGHDT and CDR2 YNNKEL (reference sequence).

This chain uses TRBV7-6 with TRBJ2-2; D is unclear. The CDR3 totals 14 residues. Trimming left V 6 bases short and J 2 bases short, with 10 bases between. Germline CDR1 and CDR2: SGHVS and FNYEAQ. CDR3 sequence: CASRPEANTGELFF. CDR3 in DNA: TGTGCCAGCAGACCCGAGGCCAACACCGGGGAGCTGTTTTTT.

This clone came up once. Other DNA sequences in this specimen translate into the identical CDR3. The chain uses TRBV18 and TRBJ2-7; 8 nucleotides line up with TRBD1. The CDR3 consists of 14 residues. V trimming: 1 base; J trimming: 7 bases; junction bases outside the gene matches: 6. Germline CDR1 and CDR2: KGHSH and LQKENI. The CDR3 loop reads CASSPRQGAGEQYF. For the CDR3, the DNA is TGTGCCAGCTCACCACGGCAGGGGGCGGGGGAGCAGTACTTC.

Only a few counts were recorded for this clone. The genes are TRBV7-9 and TRBJ2-2, with 9 nucleotides matching TRBD2. Germline V gene sequence: CDR1 SEHNR, CDR2 FQNEAQ (reference sequence). The CDR3 has 16 amino acids. The V and J ends lost 6 bases and 6 bases, in that order; junction bases with no gene match: 11. CDR3 in amino acids: CASRPFAGGHAGELFF. The DNA of the CDR3 is TGTGCCAGCAGGCCCTTTGCGGGGGGGCATGCCGGGGAGCTGTTTTTT.

This chain links TRBV5-1 with TRBJ1-1, with 7 positions matching TRBD1. Looked up from germline, CDR1 is SGHRS and CDR2 is YFSETQ. The length of the CDR3 is 16 residues. V lost 0 bases to trimming and J lost 3 bases; unmatched junction nucleotides: 8. This CDR3 reads CASSLEGAGMYTEAFF. The CDR3 bases are TGCGCCAGCAGCTTGGAGGGGGCCGGGATGTACACTGAAGCTTTCTTT. Complete variable domain (other parts from reference TRBV5-1 and TRBJ1-1): KAGVTQTPRYLIKTRGQQVTLSCSPISGHRSVSWYQQTPGQGLQFLFEYFSETQRNKGNFPGRFSGRQFSNSRSEMNVSTLELGDSALYLCASSLEGAGMYTEAFFGQGTRLTVV.

The gene calls are TRBV6-5 and TRBJ2-2, with 8 bases lining up with TRBD2. The CDR3 is 14 amino acids. Trimming cost V 7 bases and J 5 bases; bases outside gene matches: 6. Germline assignment: CDR1 MNHEY and CDR2 SVGAGI. CDR3 region: CASTRGGGTGELFF. The CDR3 nucleotides are TGTGCCAGCACTCGGGGGGGAGGGACCGGGGAGCTGTTTTTT.

V and J are TRBV29-1 and TRBJ1-1; the D is unclear. The CDR3 is made up of 11 amino acids. Germline V gene sequence: CDR1 SQVTM, CDR2 ANQGSEA. Deletions cut 3 bases from V and 3 bases from J, with 5 bases between. The CDR3 spells CSVDKYTEAFF. CDR3 in DNA: TGCAGCGTTGACAAATACACTGAAGCTTTCTTT.

The chain recombines TRBV6-5 with TRBJ1-1; 8 bases map to TRBD1. The V gene's germline CDR1 is MNHEY and CDR2 SVGAGI. CDR3 size: 14 residues. With V trimmed by 7 bases and J by 3 bases, 7 bases remained unmatched. In DNA form, the CDR3 reads TGTGCCAGCAACATTGGACAGGGACACACTGAAGCTTTCTTT. Translated: CASNIGQGHTEAFF.

The chain links TRBV6-5 to TRBJ2-7, with 11 bases matching TRBD1. This CDR3 has 15 residues. V lost 5 bases and J lost 5; bases outside the gene matches: 8. Germline assignment: CDR1 MNHEY and CDR2 SVGAGI. For the CDR3, the DNA is TGTGCCAGCAGTCTCAAGTCGGACAGGGGGCACGAGCAGTACTTC. This encodes CASSLKSDRGHEQYF.

The chain uses TRBV3-1 (or the pseudogene TRBV3-2) and TRBJ1-2; 8 nucleotides line up with TRBD1. The CDR3 contains 13 residues. Trimming cost V 4 bases and J 4 bases; bases outside gene matches: 2. Germline V gene sequence: CDR1 LGHDT, CDR2 YNNKEL (reference sequence). Written as DNA, the CDR3 is TGTGCCAGCAGCCGACAGGGGAGCTATGGCTACACCTTC. Its translation is CASSRQGSYGYTF.

The V and J genes are TRBV6-5 and TRBJ1-3; D remains ambiguous. There are 16 residues in the CDR3. V was trimmed by 0 bases and J by 5 bases, leaving 14 bases between them. CDR1 and CDR2 (germline): MNHEY, SVGAGI. The CDR3 sequence is CASSYSLVLSRNTIYF. The DNA for the CDR3 is TGTGCCAGCAGTTACTCGTTAGTCTTGAGCAGAAACACCATATATTTT.

This clone is a singleton in its sample. V usage is TRBV27 and J usage is TRBJ2-5; the match to TRBD2 covers 13 bases. This CDR3 region has 16 residues. V lost 10 bases to trimming and J lost 5 bases; unmatched junction nucleotides: 13. The germline V gene encodes CDR1 MNHEY and CDR2 SMNVEV (reference sequence). DNA of the CDR3: TGTGCCACCCTGGACCGCGGGACTAGCGGGGATGAGACCCAGTACTTC. Translating gives CATLDRGTSGDETQYF.

This sequence joins TRBV4-1 and TRBJ1-2, with a weak D call TRBD1 (6 bases). The CDR3 is 16 amino acids. Germline V gene data show CDR1 as MGHRA and CDR2 as YSYEKL. The V gene lost 4 bases and the J gene lost 4 bases, with 19 bases spanning the gap. This CDR3 is CASSRNRVMLRYGYTF. The CDR3, as DNA: TGCGCCAGCAGCCGAAACAGGGTGATGCTTCGCTATGGCTACACCTTC.

The chain joins TRBV4-2 to TRBJ2-7; 9 bases fit TRBD2. Trimming cost V 1 base and J 6 bases; bases outside gene matches: 13. The CDR3 contains 17 residues. Germline CDR1 reads LGHNA; CDR2 reads YNFKEQ. CDR3 sequence: CASSQGGRGGPYFEQYF. The CDR3 nucleotides read TGTGCCAGCAGCCAAGGAGGGCGGGGGGGACCTTATTTCGAGCAGTACTTC.

The CDR3 is CAISESGSLNGELFF. The CDR3 bases are TGTGCCATCAGTGAGTCCGGTAGTCTCAACGGGGAGCTGTTTTTT. The rearrangement joins TRBV10-3 to TRBJ2-2, with unresolved D. The CDR3 loop spans 15 amino acids. With 0 bases removed from V and 7 bases from J, the gap between germline ends came to 12 bases. The germline V gene encodes CDR1 ENHRY and CDR2 SYGVKD.

The V call is TRBV2, the J call TRBJ2-7, with a possible D match to TRBD1 (6 bases). This CDR3 is built from 13 residues. V was shortened by 1 base and J by 9 bases, with 13 bases between the two germline ends. Germline-derived CDR1 and CDR2 are SNHLY and FYNNEI. The CDR3 sequence: CASSEGQAARQYF. The CDR3 region has the DNA TGTGCCAGCAGTGAAGGACAGGCCGCCAGGCAGTACTTC.

The chain employs TRBV6-2 or TRBV6-3 and TRBJ2-7; 8 bases map to TRBD2. CDR3 length equals 14 residues. Germline V gene lookup returns CDR1 MNHEY and CDR2 SVGEGT. The V segment lost 5 bases and the J segment 5 bases; nucleotides outside the gene matches: 8. The CDR3 DNA is TGTGCCAGCAGTCGGGGGGGGACCCTAAACGAGCAGTACTTC. It specifies CASSRGGTLNEQYF.

The rearrangement links TRBV19 to TRBJ1-1; 8 nucleotides match TRBD1. Per germline, CDR1 LNHDA and CDR2 SQIVND (reference sequence). Trimming took 5 bases from V and 1 from J; bases not matched to a gene: 9. The CDR3 extends over 16 amino acids. CDR3 region: CASSLQGQVRNTEAFF. The CDR3 nucleotides are TGTGCCAGTAGTCTTCAGGGACAGGTGAGGAACACTGAAGCTTTCTTT.

The DNA of the CDR3 is TGTGCCAGCAGCTTAAGTTCAGAAACCTACGAGCAGTACTTC. This encodes CASSLSSETYEQYF. The gene calls are TRBV7-3 and TRBJ2-7; no reliable D call. Trimming removed 1 base from V and 2 bases from J, with 9 bases in between. Germline V lookup: CDR1 SGHTA, CDR2 FQGTGA. The CDR3 runs 14 residues.